This entry features one T cell receptor (beta chain) sequence. TCRdb's copy holds only in-frame clones and misses some; the assay was immunoSEQ multiplex PCR. The profile shows about 450,000 clones, 75% to 85% of them singletons. The data are from a study of shared clonotypes between healthy human individuals. The sample consisted of PBMCs. This sequence was found in a woman in her forties in good health. Some clones in this sample may be carry-over from other donors' samples.

The CDR3 DNA reads TGTGCCAGCTCACCGACGGACGACATCTCTGGAAACACCATATATTTT. Its translation: CASSPTDDISGNTIYF. The chain uses TRBV18 and TRBJ1-3; no firm D call. Germline V gives CDR1 KGHSH, CDR2 LQKENI. The CDR3 has 16 residues. V was shortened by 3 bases and J by 0 bases, with 12 bases between the two germline ends.